These T cell receptor beta chains were read from a single sample in a study of T-cell memory formation after mild COVID-19. TCRdb independently ran MiXCR on the 5' RACE reads; one entry per CDR3 protein. Altogether about 560,000 distinct CDR3 sequences are present, 17% being singletons, with the ten largest covering less than 10%. Sequencing was done on a sample of PBMCs or a T cell subset sorted from them (not recorded which). The receptors come from an adult woman who had mild COVID-19 (a few samples of this study predate the infection). Cell type and time point are not known. CDR3s include the opening cysteine and the closing phenylalanine or tryptophan. D genes are given only for firm matches. The size of a clone is reported for some rows only, either as once, few or many, or as a class for expanded clones.

CASSFQDGNTIYF,TGCGCCAGCAGCTTCCAGGACGGAAACACCATATATTTT,NA,TRBJ1-3,NA,TRBV5-1
CASSFPGQLYGYTF,TGTGCCAGCAGTTTCCCGGGACAACTCTATGGCTACACCTTC,NA,TRBJ1-2,NA,TRBV6-9
CSARDLRTGQETQYF,TGCAGTGCTAGAGATCTCCGCACTGGGCAGGAGACCCAGTACTTC,NA,TRBJ2-5,NA,TRBV20-1
CASSPGTGGFTEAFF,TGCGCCAGCAGCCCCGGGACAGGGGGCTTCACTGAAGCTTTCTTT,TRBD1,TRBJ1-1,few,TRBV5-1
CSASTSRSQETQYF,TGCAGTGCTAGTACTAGCAGAAGTCAAGAGACCCAGTACTTC,NA,TRBJ2-5,NA,TRBV20-1
CASSLDQGARNEQFF,TGTGCCAGCAGCCTAGACCAGGGGGCGCGGAATGAGCAGTTCTTC,TRBD1,TRBJ2-1,few,TRBV4-2
CSARLPTSTGELFF,TGCAGTGCTAGACTTCCGACTAGTACCGGGGAGCTGTTTTTT,NA,TRBJ2-2,few,TRBV20-1
CSVDRQRSGTEAFF,TGCAGCGTTGACAGACAGAGAAGTGGCACTGAAGCTTTCTTT,NA,TRBJ1-1,few,TRBV29-1
CASSQVGVGRGGEKLFF,TGCGCCAGCAGCCAAGTCGGGGTAGGAAGGGGAGGAGAAAAACTGTTTTTT,NA,TRBJ1-4,many,TRBV4-1
CASSLTGGGYNEQFF,TGTGCCAGCAGCTTGACGGGTGGGGGTTACAATGAGCAGTTCTTC,NA,TRBJ2-1,NA,TRBV7-3
CASSEAGASADTQYF,TGCGCCAGCAGCGAAGCGGGGGCGAGCGCCGATACGCAGTATTTT,TRBD2,TRBJ2-3,many,TRBV5-1
CATGQGASGQYF,TGTGCTACGGGACAGGGGGCCAGCGGGCAGTACTTC,TRBD1,TRBJ2-7,few,TRBV10-3
CSAWTRSEQYF,TGCAGTGCTTGGACTAGAAGCGAGCAGTACTTC,TRBD2,TRBJ2-7,few,TRBV20-1
CASSSALGSSYNEQFF,TGTGCCAGCAGCTCCGCGCTCGGGAGCTCCTACAATGAGCAGTTCTTC,NA,TRBJ2-1,NA,TRBV7-9
CASSLTGSSTEAFF,TGCGCCAGCAGCTTGACGGGATCGTCGACTGAAGCTTTCTTT,NA,TRBJ1-1,NA,TRBV5-1
CASSRGTGDNYGYTF,TGTGCCAGCAGCAGAGGGACAGGGGACAACTATGGCTACACCTTC,TRBD1,TRBJ1-2,few,TRBV9
CATSRDPGAGSTFNYGYTF,TGTGCCACCAGCAGAGATCCCGGGGCAGGTTCGACTTTTAACTATGGCTACACCTTC,NA,TRBJ1-2,many,TRBV15
CASSLPRAGNTIYF,TGTGCCAGCAGCCTCCCCCGGGCGGGGAACACCATATATTTT,NA,TRBJ1-3,few,TRBV12-3/TRBV12-4
CSARDGRGWDEQYF,TGCAGTGCTAGAGATGGCAGGGGATGGGACGAGCAGTACTTC,NA,TRBJ2-7,NA,TRBV20-1
CASSLFNRVVIVADNEQFF,TGTGCCAGCAGCTTATTCAATCGCGTAGTAATCGTAGCAGACAATGAGCAGTTCTTC,NA,TRBJ2-1,NA,TRBV7-8
CASSAGDSNSGANVLTF,TGTGCCAGCAGTGCTGGGGACAGTAACTCTGGGGCCAACGTCCTGACTTTC,TRBD1,TRBJ2-6,NA,TRBV12-3/TRBV12-4
CASSQGAFTDTQYF,TGTGCCAGCAGTCAGGGGGCTTTTACAGATACGCAGTATTTT,TRBD1,TRBJ2-3,NA,TRBV12-3/TRBV12-4
CASSRGEDRGLLAKNIQYF,TGTGCCAGCAGTAGGGGCGAGGACAGGGGACTCTTAGCCAAAAACATTCAGTACTTC,TRBD1,TRBJ2-4,NA,TRBV19
CSAMRGGSFTDTQYF,TGCAGTGCTATGCGTGGCGGTTCCTTCACAGATACGCAGTATTTT,NA,TRBJ2-3,few,TRBV20-1